Detailed here is one T cell receptor (beta chain). This record belongs to a study of blood T cell repertoires in COVID-19. Overall study: COVID-19 samples, acute and convalescent, were from the United States, Italy and Spain. PBMCs, B-cell-depleted T cells, or T cells provided the cDNA or gDNA that made up the material.

Authors' data handling: Reference gene primer amplification gave nucleated cell count estimates. The data were produced by immunoSEQ multiplex PCR, yet TCRdb's version contains in-frame clones alone and is incomplete. That table gives V, J and clone size, and the DNA gave D and trimming. The sample lists 140,000 to 150,000 clones, around 87% occurring once. The germline CDR1 and CDR2 sequences are KGHSH and LQKENI. Trimming at V came to 5 bases and at J to 5 bases, leaving 7 bases not matched to a gene. The CDR3 consists of 14 residues. V gene TRBV18 combines with J gene TRBJ1-1, with 8 bases matching TRBD1. The sample was peripheral blood. The sequence was obtained from a woman in her forties or fifties with active or convalescent COVID-19. In DNA form, the CDR3 reads TGTGCCAGCTCATCAGGGGGCGCGAAGACTGAAGCTTTCTTT. Its translation is CASSSGGAKTEAFF.